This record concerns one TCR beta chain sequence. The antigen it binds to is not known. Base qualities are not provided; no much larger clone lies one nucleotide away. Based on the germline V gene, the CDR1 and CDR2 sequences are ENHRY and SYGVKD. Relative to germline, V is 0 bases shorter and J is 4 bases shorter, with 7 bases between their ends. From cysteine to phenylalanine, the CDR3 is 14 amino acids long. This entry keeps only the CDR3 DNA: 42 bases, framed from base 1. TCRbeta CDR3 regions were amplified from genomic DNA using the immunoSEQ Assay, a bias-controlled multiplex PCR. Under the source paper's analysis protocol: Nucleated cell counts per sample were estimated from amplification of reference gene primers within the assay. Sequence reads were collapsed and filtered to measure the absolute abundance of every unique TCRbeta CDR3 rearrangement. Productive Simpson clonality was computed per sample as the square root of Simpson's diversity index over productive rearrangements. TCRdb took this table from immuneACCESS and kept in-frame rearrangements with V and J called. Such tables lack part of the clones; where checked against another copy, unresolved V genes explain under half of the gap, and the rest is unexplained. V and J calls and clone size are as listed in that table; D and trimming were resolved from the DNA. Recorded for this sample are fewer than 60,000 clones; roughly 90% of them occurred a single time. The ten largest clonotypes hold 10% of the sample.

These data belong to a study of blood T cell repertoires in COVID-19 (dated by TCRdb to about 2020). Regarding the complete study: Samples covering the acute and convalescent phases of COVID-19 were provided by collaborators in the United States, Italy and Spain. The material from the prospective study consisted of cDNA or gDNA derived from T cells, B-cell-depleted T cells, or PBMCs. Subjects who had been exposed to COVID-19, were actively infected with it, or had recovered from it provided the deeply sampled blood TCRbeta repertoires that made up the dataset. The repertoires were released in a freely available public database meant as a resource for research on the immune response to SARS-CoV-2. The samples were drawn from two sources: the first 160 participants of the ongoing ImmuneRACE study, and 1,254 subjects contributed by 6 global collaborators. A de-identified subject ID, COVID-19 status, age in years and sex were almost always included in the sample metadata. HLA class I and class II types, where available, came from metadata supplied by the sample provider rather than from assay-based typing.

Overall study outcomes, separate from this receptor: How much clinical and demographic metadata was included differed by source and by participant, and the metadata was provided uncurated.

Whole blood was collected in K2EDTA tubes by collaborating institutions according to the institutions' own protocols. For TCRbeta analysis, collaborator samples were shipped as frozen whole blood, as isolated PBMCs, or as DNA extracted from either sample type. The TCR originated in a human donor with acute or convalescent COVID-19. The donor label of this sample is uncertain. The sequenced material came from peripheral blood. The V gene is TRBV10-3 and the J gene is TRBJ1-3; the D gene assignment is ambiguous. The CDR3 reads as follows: CAISESVGGNTIYF. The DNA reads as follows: TGTGCCATCAGTGAGTCAGTTGGCGGAAACACCATATATTTT.